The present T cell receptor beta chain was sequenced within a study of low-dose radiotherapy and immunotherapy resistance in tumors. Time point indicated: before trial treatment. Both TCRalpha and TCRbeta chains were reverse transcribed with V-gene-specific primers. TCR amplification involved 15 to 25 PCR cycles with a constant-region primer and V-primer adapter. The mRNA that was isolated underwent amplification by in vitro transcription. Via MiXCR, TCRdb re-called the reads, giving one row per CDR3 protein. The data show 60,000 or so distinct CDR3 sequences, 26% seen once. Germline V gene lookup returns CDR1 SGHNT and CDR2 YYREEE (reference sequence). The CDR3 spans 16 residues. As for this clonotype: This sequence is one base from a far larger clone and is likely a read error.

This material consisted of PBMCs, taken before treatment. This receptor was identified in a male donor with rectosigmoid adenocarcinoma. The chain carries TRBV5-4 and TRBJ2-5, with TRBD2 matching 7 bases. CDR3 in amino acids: CASSPLRSGDYNEQYF. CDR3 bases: TGCGCCAGCAGCCCTCTGCGGAGCGGGGACTACAATGAGCAGTACTTC.